This T cell receptor (beta chain) is drawn from a study of post-analysis software for immune sequencing data (dated by TCRdb to between 2014 and 2017). Background for the entire study: The recorded disease courses included relapsing-remitting, secondary progressive and progressive-relapsing multiple sclerosis, and some patients had no subtype annotation. A subset of samples was prepared in parallel using single-end sample barcoding, then pooled and co-amplified after Illumina adapter ligation. Patient repertoires were compared against roughly 12 previously published healthy control repertoires from donors aged roughly 6 to 28 years.

Paper-wide results and their limitations: Direct clustering with F measure revealed strong co-clustering of samples prepared in the same batch, which led to a batch-effect correction. Four or five TRBV segments, including TRBV5-6, TRBV5-1 and TRBV20-1, were significantly more frequent in patients than controls. Normalized Chao1 diversity was significantly lower in multiple sclerosis patients than controls, suggesting substantial peripheral T-cell clonal expansion. The control group was slightly older than the multiple sclerosis patient group.

From the cysteine up to the phenylalanine, the CDR3 has a length of 13 residues. Just the 39-base CDR3 DNA is kept, in frame starting at base 1. According to the germline V gene, CDR1 reads WSHSY and CDR2 reads SAAADI. Trimming takes 9 bases off V and 2 bases off J; junction bases not matched to a gene: 6. This clonotype has at least ten counts. Its antigen remains undetermined. No much larger clone is present one base from it, and per-base qualities are unavailable. The library relied on PCR. Sequencing was performed on an Illumina HiSeq 2500. To reduce PCR and sequencing biases, unique molecular identifiers were incorporated into the TCR beta cDNA libraries. Approximately 500,000 cDNA molecules were obtained per 1 to 10 million input T cells, so each molecule approximated one T cell. Patient libraries were prepared and sequenced with the same protocol used for the earlier healthy control dataset. Within a given batch, samples were prepared together, multiplexed and sequenced on the same HiSeq lane. Regarding the original processing steps: Raw barcoded reads were processed with MIGEC, and single-read molecular identifier groups were discarded before consensus assembly and CDR3 extraction. Clonotype tables were post-analysed with VDJtools, normalizing diversity by down-sampling all datasets to the smallest sample size. In repertoire overlap clustering, CDR3 amino acid sequences, but not nucleotide sequences, were matched to correct batch-related cross-sample contamination. TCRdb handled the public reads itself, with Q25 trimming in fastp and clone calling in MiXCR, and kept productive beta chains. Every CDR3 protein is listed once, alongside the most common genes and DNA of its rows. TCRdb's processing, not the study's, gives the V and J calls here. Recorded for this sample are under 200,000 distinct CDR3 sequences; approximately 29% of them occurred a single time. Of the sample, more than 3% is held by the ten largest clones.

TCR beta repertoires were profiled from peripheral blood of 13 young patients with multiple sclerosis to demonstrate the VDJtools post-analysis software. Multiple sclerosis patients were children and adolescents aged about 6 to 15 years. Sequencing input: blood. This clonotype was obtained from a girl younger than 18 with multiple sclerosis. Here the chain combines TRBV10-2 and TRBJ2-7, with 8 middle bases fitting TRBD1. The sequenced DNA is TGCGCCAGTCTCCGGACAGGGACCTACGAGCAGTACTTC. It codes for CASLRTGTYEQYF.